One sample yielded the 12 T cell receptor beta chains listed below, sequenced in a study of T-cell memory formation after mild COVID-19. TCRdb reprocessed the 5' RACE reads with MiXCR, giving one entry per CDR3 protein. The profile shows some 310,000 distinct CDR3 sequences, around 20% of them singletons. Input material: PBMCs or a T cell subset sorted from them (not recorded which). Receptors were obtained from a man aged 18-30 years who had mild COVID-19 (a few samples of this study predate the infection). Cell type and time point are not known.

This clonotype was seen many times. The chain links TRBV7-9 to TRBJ2-3; 10 bases are shared with TRBD2. This CDR3 is 17 amino acids long. The V and J ends lost 1 base and 1 base, in that order; junction bases with no gene match: 5. Germline V gives CDR1 SEHNR, CDR2 FQNEAQ (reference sequence). The CDR3 spells CASSLVGTSGGTDTQYF. In DNA form, the CDR3 reads TGTGCCAGCAGCTTAGTCGGAACTAGCGGGGGCACAGATACGCAGTATTTT.

The CDR3 here is CASSLSRGAYEQYF. The DNA of the CDR3 is TGTGCCAGCAGCTTGAGTAGGGGGGCCTACGAGCAGTACTTC. This rearrangement joins TRBV7-2 to TRBJ2-7; D might be TRBD1 or TRBD2, each matching 6 bases. Germline V gene data show CDR1 as SGHTA and CDR2 as FQGNSA. V lost 3 bases to trimming and J lost 2 bases, with 11 bases between them. The CDR3 has 14 residues.

This chain connects TRBV6-6 to TRBJ1-5, with D perhaps TRBD1 (6 bases). Between the trimmed V and J ends, which lost 4 bases and 3 bases, there was a span of 13 bases. The germline V gene encodes CDR1 MNHNY and CDR2 SVGAGI (reference sequence). CDR3 size: 15 residues. The CDR3: CASSSTGTPNQPQHF. CDR3 nucleotides: TGTGCCAGCAGTTCCACCGGGACACCCAATCAGCCCCAGCATTTT.

The CDR3 region has the DNA TGCAGTCTAGGGCAGGGGGGCGGCATTCAGTACTTC. Residues: CSLGQGGGIQYF. The chain carries TRBV20-1 and TRBJ2-4; perhaps TRBD1 as D (7 bases). CDR3 size: 12 residues. The germline V gene encodes CDR1 DFQATT and CDR2 SNEGSKA (reference sequence). Deletions cut 8 bases from V and 9 bases from J, with 17 bases between.

A few counts support this clonotype. J is TRBJ2-7 and V is TRBV15, with 12 positions matching TRBD1. Germline CDR1 and CDR2: LNHNV and YYDKDF (reference sequence). The CDR3 is 16 amino acids. V trimming: 5 bases; J trimming: 6 bases; junction bases outside the gene matches: 11. CDR3 nucleotides: TGTGCCACCAGCCTACCCCCGGGACAGGGGGCGCCCGAGCAGTACTTC. Translation: CATSLPPGQGAPEQYF.

A few counts support this clonotype. The CDR3 DNA reads TGTGCCAGCAGCCGGTGGGACACAGGGCACACTGAAGCTTTCTTT. It yields the protein CASSRWDTGHTEAFF. The chain employs TRBV7-9 and TRBJ1-1; weak D call: TRBD1 (6 bases). The ends were cut back, 5 bases at V and 3 bases at J, with 16 bases in the middle. The germline V gene encodes CDR1 SEHNR and CDR2 FQNEAQ (reference sequence). There are 15 residues in the CDR3.

This clonotype occurred many times. This chain uses TRBV6-5 with TRBJ2-5, with 11 bases matching TRBD2. CDR1 is MNHEY and CDR2 is SVGAGI in the germline V gene. V was clipped by 7 bases and J by 5 bases; unmatched bases: 9. This CDR3 contains 15 residues. The CDR3 protein is CASTYSGGGRETQYF. DNA of the CDR3: TGTGCCAGCACGTATAGCGGGGGGGGTCGTGAGACCCAGTACTTC.

This clonotype occurred a few times. This rearrangement joins TRBV7-6 to TRBJ2-3, with D possibly being TRBD1 (6 bases). Trimming left V 4 bases short and J 3 bases short, with 17 bases between. CDR1 and CDR2 (germline): SGHVS, FNYEAQ. This CDR3 contains 16 residues. The CDR3 bases are TGTGCCAGCAGCTCCAATGTACAGGGTGGTACAGATACGCAGTATTTT. The encoded protein is CASSSNVQGGTDTQYF.

The chain joins TRBV9 to TRBJ2-2; a possible D gene is TRBD1 (5 bases). The V gene lost 5 bases and the J gene lost 4 bases, with 15 bases spanning the gap. The length of the CDR3 is 15 residues. Germline V lookup: CDR1 SGDLS, CDR2 YYNGEE. Here the CDR3 reads CASSVDSPITGELFF. The CDR3 nucleotides read TGTGCCAGCAGTGTTGACAGCCCTATCACCGGGGAGCTGTTTTTT.

This clonotype was recorded a few times. This sequence joins TRBV11-3 and TRBJ2-5, with D maybe TRBD1 (5 bases). Germline V gene lookup returns CDR1 SGHNT and CDR2 YENEEA. V gave up 1 base and J gave up 5 bases, with 14 bases separating them. The CDR3 contains 15 residues. CDR3 bases: TGTGCCAGCAGCTTAGGGGGCGGAAGGTCGGAGACCCAGTACTTC. It specifies CASSLGGGRSETQYF.

This chain connects TRBV6-6 to TRBJ1-5; the D is unclear. The CDR3 consists of 16 residues. Germline V gene sequence: CDR1 MNHNY, CDR2 SVGAGI (reference sequence). V was pared by 3 bases and J by 0 bases, with 12 bases between. CDR3 DNA sequence: TGTGCCAGCAGTTATCAGGCCCTTAATAGCAATCAGCCCCAGCATTTT. Its protein product is CASSYQALNSNQPQHF.

The chain couples TRBV5-1 to TRBJ2-3; D perhaps matches TRBD2 (5 bases). With 2 bases removed from V and 10 bases from J, the gap between germline ends came to 11 bases. The CDR3 loop spans 12 amino acids. Germline values: CDR1 SGHRS, CDR2 YFSETQ. The chain's CDR3 is CASSFDGESQYF. CDR3 coding DNA: TGCGCCAGCAGCTTCGACGGGGAGTCGCAGTATTTT.